This is a list of T cell receptor beta chains from one sample in a study of CD8+ T cells in alopecia areata. TCRdb's table, derived via immunoSEQ multiplex PCR, lists solely in-frame clones and lacks some. The sample gives some 170,000 clones, 58% of which show up once; 15% to 20% is in the top ten. Sequenced here: CD4+ T cells sorted from blood, sampled at week 56, from a patient treated with tofacitinib. Source of these receptors: a human donor with alopecia areata. CDR3s include the opening cysteine and the closing phenylalanine or tryptophan. The D gene is left open where the match is weak. The listing skips clone size in some rows; elsewhere it reads once, few, many or a size class.

D	size	length	V	J	CDR3	DNA
.	.	13	TRBV5-6	TRBJ2-1	CASSLDVTNEQFF	TGTGCCAGCAGCTTGGATGTGACGAATGAGCAGTTCTTC
.	.	11	TRBV19	TRBJ2-3	CASRGRDTQYF	TGTGCCAGTAGGGGTCGAGATACGCAGTATTTT
.	.	15	TRBV7-2	TRBJ2-6	CASSWDGGQANVLTF	TGTGCCAGCAGCTGGGACGGTGGCCAGGCCAACGTCCTGACTTTC
.	.	15	TRBV29-1	TRBJ2-1	CSVEIGVHSYNEQFF	TGCAGCGTTGAGATAGGGGTGCACTCCTACAATGAGCAGTTCTTC
TRBD2	.	14	TRBV5-1	TRBJ2-1	CASSLASGGNEQFF	TGCGCCAGCAGCTTGGCTAGCGGGGGCAATGAGCAGTTCTTC
TRBD2	.	13	TRBV29-1	TRBJ2-1	CSVEGLAGTEQFF	TGCAGCGTTGAAGGACTAGCGGGGACTGAGCAGTTCTTC
.	.	15	TRBV5-1	TRBJ2-2	CASSLGPPTTGELFF	TGCGCCAGCAGCTTGGGTCCACCAACCACCGGGGAGCTGTTTTTT
TRBD2	.	16	TRBV25-1	TRBJ2-3	CASSESAGGPVDTQYF	TGTGCCAGCAGTGAGTCGGCGGGGGGGCCGGTAGATACGCAGTATTTT
.	.	14	TRBV6-5	TRBJ1-2	CASSYSGAGYGYTF	TGTGCCAGCAGTTACTCCGGGGCGGGCTATGGCTACACCTTC
.	.	14	TRBV9	TRBJ2-5	CASSVGVKWETQYF	TGTGCCAGCAGCGTAGGGGTAAAATGGGAGACCCAGTACTTC
.	.	12	TRBV23-1	TRBJ1-6	CASSLPNSPLHF	TGCGCCAGCAGTCTCCCCAATTCACCCCTCCACTTT
TRBD1	.	13	TRBV27	TRBJ1-5	CASSGQGEQPQHF	TGTGCCAGCAGTGGACAGGGAGAACAGCCCCAGCATTTT
TRBD2	.	15	TRBV9	TRBJ2-2	CASSAGLPNTGELFF	TGTGCCAGCAGCGCGGGACTACCCAACACCGGGGAGCTGTTTTTT
.	.	14	TRBV7-2	TRBJ1-5	CASSLSPGAQPQHF	TGTGCCAGCAGCTTGTCCCCAGGGGCCCAGCCCCAGCATTTT
.	few	12	TRBV2	TRBJ2-5	CASSTNQETQYF	TGTGCCAGCAGCACGAACCAAGAGACCCAGTACTTC
.	once	15	TRBV4-2	TRBJ1-4	CASSQERQHSEKLFF	TGTGCCAGCAGCCAAGAAAGACAGCATTCGGAAAAACTGTTTTTT
.	.	14	TRBV7-9	TRBJ2-5	CASSPGSGKETQYF	TGTGCCAGCAGCCCCGGGTCGGGGAAGGAGACCCAGTACTTC
TRBD2	.	16	TRBV30	TRBJ2-3	CAWSGRTAGTRSTQYF	TGTGCCTGGAGTGGTCGCACAGCGGGGACGCGGAGTACGCAGTATTTT
.	few	16	TRBV5-8	TRBJ2-2	CASSPGRSMDTGELFF	TGTGCCAGCAGCCCTGGCAGAAGTATGGACACCGGGGAGCTGTTTTTT
.	.	12	TRBV29-1	TRBJ2-7	CSVLRDNYEQYF	TGCAGCGTCCTCCGGGACAACTACGAGCAGTACTTC
.	.	13	TRBV15	TRBJ2-7	CATSTGGTYEQYF	TGTGCCACCAGCACAGGAGGGACCTACGAGCAGTACTTC
.	.	16	TRBV7-9	TRBJ1-6	CASSTDEGAYNSPLHF	TGTGCCAGCAGCACGGATGAGGGGGCCTATAATTCACCCCTCCACTTT
.	.	12	TRBV11-3	TRBJ2-7	CASSTYPHEQYF	TGTGCCAGCAGCACCTATCCCCACGAGCAGTACTTC
.	few	13	TRBV30	TRBJ2-3	CAWSGTRADTQYF	TGTGCCTGGTCTGGGACGCGCGCAGATACGCAGTATTTT
.	.	10	TRBV29-1	TRBJ2-1	CSVKHNEQFF	TGCAGCGTGAAACATAATGAGCAGTTCTTC
.	.	16	TRBV18	TRBJ2-2	CASSPPAAFGTGELFF	TGTGCCAGCTCACCACCGGCAGCCTTCGGGACCGGGGAGCTGTTTTTT
TRBD1	few	14	TRBV4-1	TRBJ1-4	CASSRDRRGEKLFF	TGCGCCAGCAGTCGGGACAGGAGGGGAGAAAAACTGTTTTTT
.	.	15	TRBV7-2	TRBJ2-3	CASSSGQPLTDTQYF	TGTGCCAGCAGCTCCGGTCAGCCACTCACAGATACGCAGTATTTT
.	.	14	TRBV2	TRBJ1-5	CASSEQNSNQPQHF	TGTGCCAGCAGTGAACAGAATAGCAATCAGCCCCAGCATTTT
TRBD1	few	13	TRBV10-3	TRBJ2-3	CAIMGQGADTQYF	TGTGCCATCATGGGACAGGGGGCTGATACGCAGTATTTT
TRBD1	few	14	TRBV9	TRBJ1-1	CASSVDRGNTEAFF	TGTGCCAGCAGCGTCGACAGGGGGAACACTGAAGCTTTCTTT
TRBD1	.	13	TRBV27	TRBJ1-1	CATTGRGQGEAFF	TGTGCCACCACGGGCAGGGGGCAGGGTGAAGCTTTCTTT
.	few	12	TRBV10-3	TRBJ2-7	CAIRQEHYEQYF	TGTGCCATCAGGCAGGAACACTACGAGCAGTACTTC
.	.	9	TRBV25-1	TRBJ1-5	CASILAQHF	TGTGCCAGCATTCTGGCCCAGCATTTT
.	.	15	TRBV6-5	TRBJ1-4	CASSYSVATYEKLFF	TGTGCCAGCAGTTACTCGGTAGCGACTTATGAAAAACTGTTTTTT
TRBD2	few	15	TRBV7-2	TRBJ2-5	CASSSHTSGGVTQYF	TGTGCCAGCAGCTCCCACACTAGCGGGGGGGTCACCCAGTACTTC
.	.	15	TRBV27	TRBJ1-6	CASSLMDRGDSPLHF	TGTGCCAGCAGTTTAATGGATCGAGGTGATTCACCCCTCCACTTT
.	.	17	TRBV29-1	TRBJ2-7	CSVVNRAVGATHYEQYF	TGCAGCGTTGTGAACAGGGCGGTCGGGGCCACACACTACGAGCAGTACTTC
.	few	16	TRBV18	TRBJ1-3	CASSPPSRSSGNTIYF	TGTGCCAGCTCACCACCGTCGCGGAGCTCTGGAAACACCATATATTTT
.	.	13	TRBV19	TRBJ2-1	CASSLNSYNEQFF	TGTGCCAGTAGCCTAAACAGTTACAATGAGCAGTTCTTC
.	.	17	TRBV11-3	TRBJ2-5	CASSDDGWGRPRETQYF	TGTGCCAGCAGCGATGATGGGTGGGGGCGCCCCCGTGAGACCCAGTACTTC
.	.	11	TRBV7-9	TRBJ1-1	CASSLYSEAFF	TGTGCCAGCAGCTTATACTCTGAAGCTTTCTTT
.	few	14	TRBV6-4	TRBJ1-2	CASTPEGGSYGYTF	TGTGCCAGCACCCCAGAGGGCGGGAGCTATGGCTACACCTTC
.	few	14	TRBV4-1	TRBJ2-2	CASSQGRGLGELFF	TGCGCCAGCAGCCAAGGCAGGGGTCTCGGGGAGCTGTTTTTT
.	.	13	TRBV6-5	TRBJ2-7	CASSTVTPYEQYF	TGTGCCAGCTCTACAGTGACCCCCTACGAGCAGTACTTC
.	.	14	TRBV7-2	TRBJ1-2	CASSPLRGNYGYTF	TGTGCCAGCAGCCCACTCAGGGGTAACTATGGCTACACCTTC
.	few	13	TRBV18	TRBJ2-3	CASSPPSGDTQYF	TGTGCCAGCTCACCACCTTCAGGAGATACGCAGTATTTT
.	.	16	TRBV30	TRBJ2-4	CAWSPRVGLAKNIQYF	TGTGCCTGGAGTCCCAGGGTCGGTTTGGCCAAAAACATTCAGTACTTC
TRBD1	once	14	TRBV11-3	TRBJ1-1	CASSQTGSRTEAFF	TGTGCCAGCAGCCAGACAGGGTCGCGGACTGAAGCTTTCTTT
TRBD1	.	14	TRBV5-1	TRBJ1-2	CASSRDSELYGYTF	TGCGCCAGCAGCCGGGACAGCGAACTCTATGGCTACACCTTC
.	.	10	TRBV20-1	TRBJ1-4	CSAYYEKLFF	TGCAGTGCTTACTATGAAAAACTGTTTTTT
TRBD2	.	13	TRBV5-5	TRBJ2-1	CASSLAGGNEQFF	TGTGCCAGCAGCTTGGCCGGGGGGAATGAGCAGTTCTTC
TRBD2	.	15	TRBV13	TRBJ2-1	CASSLEAGSYNEQFF	TGTGCCAGCAGCTTAGAAGCGGGATCCTACAATGAGCAGTTCTTC
TRBD2	.	17	TRBV4-1	TRBJ2-1	CASSQGLLAGVYNEQFF	TGCGCCAGCAGCCAAGGGTTACTAGCGGGGGTCTACAATGAGCAGTTCTTC
.	.	15	TRBV29-1	TRBJ2-4	CSVEEQGVAKNIQYF	TGCAGCGTTGAAGAGCAGGGAGTAGCCAAAAACATTCAGTACTTC